These 24 T cell receptor beta chains were sequenced from one sample in a study of T cell changes during pregnancy in multiple sclerosis. Sequenced by immunoSEQ multiplex PCR; TCRdb stores in-frame clones only, minus some. The sample lists roughly 110,000 clones, 85% to 95% occurring once. Sequencing used peripheral blood, obtained in the third trimester of pregnancy. The receptors were sampled from a female donor in good health, enrolled as a control in a pregnancy study.

This chain uses TRBV4-3 with TRBJ2-3, with 8 bases fitting TRBD2. Germline V gene data show CDR1 as LGHNA and CDR2 as YSLEER. The J segment lost 2 bases and the V segment lost 1 base, leaving 5 bases of the junction unmatched. CDR3 size: 16 residues. The CDR3 sequence is CASSQGSGGNTDTQYF. Here the CDR3 DNA reads TGCGCCAGCAGCCAAGGAAGCGGGGGCAACACAGATACGCAGTATTTT.

The chain links TRBV9 to TRBJ2-1; the D gene is possibly TRBD2 (5 bases). The CDR3 consists of 13 residues. Deletions cut 4 bases from V and 8 bases from J, with 13 bases between. Germline V gene lookup returns CDR1 SGDLS and CDR2 YYNGEE. This chain's CDR3 is CASSPRGLDEQFF. The CDR3 nucleotides read TGTGCCAGCAGCCCGCGAGGGTTGGATGAGCAGTTCTTC.

As to this clone: The junction departs from germline at one end; a sequencing error may be responsible. This chain links TRBV7-7 with TRBJ2-3; 9 bases fit TRBD2. This CDR3 has 16 residues. Germline assignment: CDR1 SSHAT and CDR2 FNYEAQ (reference sequence). Here the CDR3 reads CASSTGQRGVQDTQYF. Here the CDR3 DNA reads TGTGCTAGCAGCACAGGCCAGCGGGGGGTACAAGATACGCAGTATTTT.

This sequence joins TRBV5-1 and TRBJ1-1; D remains ambiguous. CDR3 size: 15 residues. The V gene lost 3 bases and the J gene lost 4 bases, with 16 bases spanning the gap. From germline, CDR1 is SGHRS and CDR2 YFSETQ. CDR3 coding DNA: TGCGCCAGCAGCTCGAAATTAAGGGCGGGCACTGAAGCTTTCTTT. Translation gives CASSSKLRAGTEAFF.

The V gene is TRBV7-7, the J gene TRBJ2-7, with 7 bases fitting TRBD1. CDR1 is SSHAT, CDR2 FNYEAQ, per germline (reference sequence). This CDR3 comprises 13 residues. Losses at the gene ends were 5 bases for V and 2 bases for J; bases not matched to a gene: 3. CDR3 bases: TGTGCCAGCAGCGCCGGGACAGCCTACGAGCAGTACTTC. Translation gives CASSAGTAYEQYF.

This rearrangement joins TRBV5-6 to TRBJ2-7, with TRBD1 matching over 9 bases. J gave up 5 bases and V 2 bases, and 5 bases lay outside the gene matches. Germline loops: CDR1 SGHDT, CDR2 YYEEEE. This CDR3 is built from 14 residues. The CDR3 nucleotides are TGTGCCAGCAGCTTCGGGACAGGGCGCGACGAGCAGTACTTC. Translated: CASSFGTGRDEQYF.

V gene TRBV27 combines with J gene TRBJ1-6, with D possibly matching TRBD1 (5 bases). Between the trimmed V and J ends, which lost 4 bases and 4 bases, there was a span of 8 bases. CDR1 MNHEY and CDR2 SMNVEV come from the germline V gene (reference sequence). This CDR3 is 14 amino acids long. CDR3 region: CASSSDRYNSPLHF. The CDR3 DNA follows: TGTGCCAGCAGTTCAGACAGATATAATTCACCCCTCCACTTT.

CDR3 nucleotides: TGCGCCAGCAGCTTGAGCGGCGGTGACACCGGGGAGCTGTTTTTT. The encoded protein is CASSLSGGDTGELFF. This sequence joins TRBV5-1 and TRBJ2-2; possible D gene TRBD2, 5 bases. Germline CDR1 reads SGHRS; CDR2 reads YFSETQ. The CDR3 is made up of 15 amino acids. V shed 1 base and J shed 3 bases, with 10 bases lying between them.

The V call is TRBV7-9, the J call TRBJ2-5, with D perhaps matching TRBD1 (5 bases). Germline assignment: CDR1 SEHNR and CDR2 FQNEAQ (reference sequence). V was clipped by 1 base and J by 6 bases, with 9 bases between them. This CDR3 is 13 amino acids long. CDR3 sequence: CASSLEQEKTQYF. The CDR3 coding sequence is TGTGCCAGCAGCTTAGAACAGGAAAAGACCCAGTACTTC.

This clone occurred once. The rearrangement uses TRBV10-3 and TRBJ2-7; tentatively, D is TRBD1 (6 bases). V was shortened by 4 bases and J by 2 bases, with 12 bases between the two germline ends. This CDR3 is built from 14 residues. Germline V gives CDR1 ENHRY, CDR2 SYGVKD. CDR3 loop: CAISGGHRTYEQYF. In DNA form, the CDR3 reads TGTGCCATCAGTGGGGGACACCGAACCTACGAGCAGTACTTC.

The rearrangement links TRBV9 to TRBJ2-7; 12 nucleotides align to TRBD2. The CDR3 contains 15 residues. The V and J ends lost 4 bases and 1 base, in that order; junction bases with no gene match: 3. CDR1 and CDR2 from the germline V gene are SGDLS and YYNGEE. The CDR3 spells CASSLGLAGSYEQYF. In DNA form, the CDR3 reads TGTGCCAGCAGCCTAGGACTAGCGGGATCCTACGAGCAGTACTTC.

J is TRBJ2-1 and V is TRBV6-1, with 7 bases identical to TRBD1. V gave up 5 bases and J gave up 0 bases; unmatched junction bases: 4. CDR1 MNHNS and CDR2 SASEGT come from the germline V gene. The CDR3 loop spans 15 amino acids. The CDR3 is CASSSGTDSYNEQFF. The CDR3 DNA follows: TGTGCCAGCAGTAGTGGGACAGACTCCTACAATGAGCAGTTCTTC.

The rearrangement links TRBV6-5 to TRBJ1-5, with TRBD1 matching over 9 bases. This CDR3 has 15 residues. V shed 5 bases, J shed 3 bases, and the junction held 5 bases outside the gene matches. The germline gives CDR1 MNHEY, CDR2 SVGAGI. The CDR3 nucleotides read TGTGCCAGCAGTAGGACAGGGGCCTTCAATCAGCCCCAGCATTTT. Its protein product is CASSRTGAFNQPQHF.

The rearrangement joins TRBV7-2 to TRBJ2-3, with TRBD2 matching 10 bases. Losses at the gene ends were 0 bases for V and 4 bases for J; bases not matched to a gene: 1. Germline values: CDR1 SGHTA, CDR2 FQGNSA. The CDR3 consists of 15 residues. For the CDR3, the DNA is TGTGCCAGCAGCTTAGCCAGCGGGGGGGCAGATACGCAGTATTTT. It codes for CASSLASGGADTQYF.

A word on this clone: Other nucleotide sequences from this sample produce the same CDR3. This chain joins TRBV9 and TRBJ2-7; TRBD1 matches 12 bases. This CDR3 has 14 residues. Germline V lookup: CDR1 SGDLS, CDR2 YYNGEE. V lost 8 bases, J lost 4 bases, and 7 bases stayed unmatched. CDR3 region: CASSRDRGPYEQYF. Written as DNA, the CDR3 is TGTGCCAGTAGTAGGGACAGGGGGCCTTACGAGCAGTACTTC.

The rearrangement links TRBV5-4 to TRBJ2-3; TRBD2 matches at 12 bases. The CDR3 runs 17 residues. Trimming removed 6 bases from V and 7 bases from J; junction bases left unmatched: 15. Germline values: CDR1 SGHNT, CDR2 YYREEE (reference sequence). The CDR3 protein is CASTPSSLAGGPNTQYF. CDR3 in DNA: TGTGCCAGCACCCCGTCGTCCCTAGCGGGGGGGCCGAATACGCAGTATTTT.

The rearrangement uses TRBV19 and TRBJ1-5; the match to TRBD1 covers 8 bases. Germline V gives CDR1 LNHDA, CDR2 SQIVND (reference sequence). This CDR3 is built from 12 residues. The ends lost 8 bases at V and 7 bases at J; junction bases unmatched: 4. For the CDR3, the DNA is TGTGCCAGTGGGACAGGTAGCCAGCCCCAGCATTTT. Amino acid sequence: CASGTGSQPQHF.

The rearrangement uses TRBV27 and TRBJ1-5; D ambiguous. The germline V gene encodes CDR1 MNHEY and CDR2 SMNVEV (reference sequence). Trimming left V 0 bases short and J 9 bases short, with 9 bases between. The CDR3 covers 13 residues. The CDR3 region has the DNA TGTGCCAGCAGTTTATCGGATGAGGGGCCCCAGCATTTT. It specifies CASSLSDEGPQHF.

The genes are TRBV27 and TRBJ2-1; the D gene is possibly TRBD1 (6 bases). CDR1 and CDR2 (germline): MNHEY, SMNVEV (reference sequence). Trimming pared 4 bases from V and 7 bases from J, leaving 11 bases between. This CDR3 has 13 residues. CDR3 coding DNA: TGTGCCAGCAGTTGGGGGCCGAGAAATGAGCAGTTCTTC. Its translation: CASSWGPRNEQFF.

This clone was seen just once. The chain links TRBV4-1 to TRBJ1-2; D is unclear. The CDR3 spans 14 residues. Trimming took off 4 bases at V and 4 bases at J, with 13 bases between the two ends. Germline CDR1 MGHRA, CDR2 YSYEKL. The CDR3 DNA reads as TGCGCCAGCAGCCGCGAAGAGGTGGTCTATGGCTACACCTTC. Translation: CASSREEVVYGYTF.

The chain has TRBV5-6 and TRBJ1-1; 7 positions agree with TRBD1. The germline gives CDR1 SGHDT, CDR2 YYEEEE. The J segment lost 4 bases and the V segment lost 4 bases, leaving 4 bases of the junction unmatched. The CDR3 spans 13 residues. The DNA for the CDR3 is TGTGCCAGCAGCCTAAGGGACAGCACTGAAGCTTTCTTT. It is translated as CASSLRDSTEAFF.

The CDR3 DNA sequence: TGTGCCAGCAGCCAAAACCGGGACAGTGTTAATTCACCCCTCCACTTT. Its translation is CASSQNRDSVNSPLHF. The chain uses TRBV4-2 and TRBJ1-6; 7 bases fit TRBD1. The CDR3 runs 16 residues. J lost 6 bases, V lost 2 bases, and 7 bases had no gene match. CDR1 and CDR2 from the germline V gene are LGHNA and YNFKEQ.

This chain uses TRBV7-2 with TRBJ1-4; D gene ambiguous. The CDR3 has 15 residues. V was trimmed by 1 base and J by 7 bases, leaving 13 bases between them. CDR1 SGHTA and CDR2 FQGNSA come from the germline V gene. This CDR3 is CASSLDAGDGEKLFF. The CDR3 DNA sequence: TGTGCCAGCAGCTTAGACGCCGGGGATGGTGAAAAACTGTTTTTT.

This clone came up once. This chain links TRBV29-1 with TRBJ2-5; 9 bases line up with TRBD1. Germline values: CDR1 SQVTM, CDR2 ANQGSEA. The V segment lost 4 bases and the J segment 5 bases; nucleotides outside the gene matches: 14. This CDR3 has 16 residues. The CDR3 spells CSVGNRGPRIEETQYF. Here the CDR3 DNA reads TGCAGCGTTGGAAACAGGGGGCCAAGAATCGAGGAGACCCAGTACTTC.